The 14 T cell receptor beta chains reported below all come from one sample, sequenced in a study of blood T cell repertoires in COVID-19. Sequenced by immunoSEQ multiplex PCR; TCRdb stores in-frame clones only, minus some. The sample has 200,000 to 250,000 clones, around 80% seen once. Specimen: peripheral blood. The receptors were gathered from an older woman with acute or convalescent COVID-19.

The chain couples TRBV2 to TRBJ2-3, with 11 bases fitting TRBD1. The V segment lost 7 bases and the J segment 3 bases; nucleotides outside the gene matches: 3. This CDR3 contains 14 residues. Germline-derived CDR1 and CDR2 are SNHLY and FYNNEI. Written as DNA, the CDR3 is TGTGCCAGCATGGGGGACAGGGGGACAGATACGCAGTATTTT. It specifies CASMGDRGTDTQYF.

V gene TRBV5-5 combines with J gene TRBJ2-1; the D gene is possibly TRBD2 (6 bases). Deletions cut 4 bases from V and 4 bases from J, with 12 bases between. The CDR3 runs 14 residues. Per germline, CDR1 SGHKS and CDR2 YYEKEE (reference sequence). CDR3 protein: CASSVAGTYNEQFF. The CDR3 region has the DNA TGTGCCAGCAGCGTGGCCGGGACTTACAATGAGCAGTTCTTC.

The V call is TRBV5-8, the J call TRBJ1-4, with D possibly TRBD1 on 6 matching bases. Germline V gene sequence: CDR1 SGHTS, CDR2 YDEGEE. The CDR3 is made up of 14 amino acids. V lost 4 bases and J lost 5, with 12 bases in between. CDR3 sequence (DNA): TGTGCCAGCAGCGAAGGACAGACAAATGAAAAACTGTTTTTT. Translated: CASSEGQTNEKLFF.

The chain has TRBV7-9 and TRBJ2-6; 8 positions match TRBD1. CDR1 and CDR2 (germline): SEHNR, FQNEAQ (reference sequence). With V trimmed by 3 bases and J by 2 bases, 3 bases remained unmatched. The CDR3 is 16 amino acids. The DNA for the CDR3 is TGTGCCAGCAGCTTGCAGGGGGCCACTGGGGCCAACGTCCTGACTTTC. It specifies CASSLQGATGANVLTF.

This sequence joins TRBV28 and TRBJ2-7; 8 positions match TRBD1. V shed 5 bases, J shed 9 bases, and the junction held 24 bases outside the gene matches. This CDR3 has 18 residues. In germline, CDR1 is MDHEN, CDR2 SYDVKM. The CDR3 DNA follows: TGTGCCAGCAGTCCCGTCGGACAGGGTGGGGAATATCTACGAGGGCAGTACTTC. Amino acid sequence: CASSPVGQGGEYLRGQYF.

This clone appeared a few times. The rearrangement links TRBV5-1 to TRBJ1-1; TRBD1 matches 9 bases. Germline values: CDR1 SGHRS, CDR2 YFSETQ. Germline trimming cut 3 bases from V and 4 bases from J; bases unmatched to any gene: 4. CDR3 length: 14 amino acids. Here the CDR3 reads CASSYTGGITEAFF. Written as DNA, the CDR3 is TGCGCCAGCAGCTATACAGGGGGCATCACTGAAGCTTTCTTT.

The chain links TRBV7-9 to TRBJ1-6, with 7 nucleotides matching TRBD1. Germline trimming cut 4 bases from V and 6 bases from J; bases unmatched to any gene: 6. CDR3 length: 15 amino acids. In germline, CDR1 is SEHNR, CDR2 FQNEAQ (reference sequence). CDR3 loop: CASSYYDRVNSPLHF. The CDR3 nucleotides are TGTGCCAGCAGCTACTACGACAGGGTTAATTCACCCCTCCACTTT.

The chain employs TRBV14 and TRBJ2-4, with 9 positions matching TRBD2. Germline V lookup: CDR1 SGHDN, CDR2 FVKESK. V trimming: 0 bases; J trimming: 0 bases; junction bases outside the gene matches: 6. This CDR3 region has 18 residues. In DNA, the CDR3 is TGTGCCAGCAGCCAAGAGCCTAGCGGGGAACTAGCCAAAAACATTCAGTACTTC. Translating gives CASSQEPSGELAKNIQYF. The full variable domain, rest sourced from reference TRBV14 and TRBJ2-4, is EAGVTQFPSHSVIEKGQTVTLRCDPISGHDNLYWYRRVMGKEIKFLLHFVKESKQDESGMPNNRFLAERTGGTYSTLKVQPAELEDSGVYFCASSQEPSGELAKNIQYFGAGTRLSVL.

The chain uses TRBV19 and TRBJ2-7; TRBD2 matches at 12 bases. V lost 6 bases to trimming and J lost 0 bases; unmatched junction nucleotides: 3. Germline CDR1 LNHDA, CDR2 SQIVND (reference sequence). The CDR3 length is 15 residues. DNA of the CDR3: TGTGCCAGTAGGCGACTAGCGGGAGACTCCTACGAGCAGTACTTC. The encoded protein is CASRRLAGDSYEQYF.

The V gene is TRBV3-1 (or the pseudogene TRBV3-2), the J gene TRBJ2-7, with a possible D match to TRBD1 (5 bases). Trimming took 3 bases from V and 6 from J, leaving 9 bases between them. This CDR3 contains 12 residues. Germline V gives CDR1 LGHDT, CDR2 YNNKEL (reference sequence). The CDR3 here is CASSQGDSEQYF. In DNA, the CDR3 is TGTGCCAGCAGCCAGGGTGACAGCGAGCAGTACTTC.

The CDR3 here is CASSPPVGAGTEAFF. The CDR3 DNA reads TGTGCCAGCAGTCCACCTGTGGGGGCGGGCACTGAAGCTTTCTTT. The J gene is TRBJ1-1, the V gene TRBV6-5, with D maybe TRBD1 (6 bases). The CDR3 loop spans 15 amino acids. The V end was cut by 5 bases, the J end by 4 bases, with 17 bases between. Germline values: CDR1 MNHEY, CDR2 SVGAGI.

V is TRBV11-2 and J is TRBJ2-5, with TRBD2 identical over 8 bases. CDR1 is SGHAT and CDR2 is FQNNGV in the germline V gene. V shed 3 bases, J shed 5 bases, and the junction held 11 bases outside the gene matches. This CDR3 region has 16 residues. CDR3 protein: CASSFPGGPSEETQYF. CDR3 nucleotide sequence: TGTGCCAGCAGCTTCCCGGGAGGGCCCTCAGAGGAGACCCAGTACTTC.

The V call is TRBV27, the J call TRBJ2-3; the match to TRBD2 covers 10 bases. Germline trimming cut 3 bases from V and 6 bases from J; bases unmatched to any gene: 9. The CDR3 spans 16 residues. CDR1 is MNHEY, CDR2 SMNVEV, per germline (reference sequence). In nucleotides, the CDR3 is TGTGCCAGCAGTTTTGCAGCGGGAGGGCCGAGGGATACGCAGTATTTT. Protein product: CASSFAAGGPRDTQYF.

The chain recombines TRBV5-8 with TRBJ2-1, with 8 bases matching TRBD1. The CDR3 has 16 amino acids. J lost 5 bases, V lost 4 bases, and 11 bases had no gene match. Germline V gene data show CDR1 as SGHTS and CDR2 as YDEGEE. In DNA form, the CDR3 reads TGTGCCAGCAGCCTACAAACAGGGGGTACCAACAATGAGCAGTTCTTC. Its protein product is CASSLQTGGTNNEQFF.